This T cell receptor (beta chain) emerged from a study of OX40 agonist ivuxolimab in advanced cancers. In the study overall: The patients received agonistic anti-OX40 (CD134) antibody ivuxolimab. One patient with hepatocellular carcinoma and two with cutaneous melanoma, three in all, had partial responses.

Using immunoSEQ multiplex PCR, the repertoire was profiled, and TCRdb retains in-frame clones only, with some absent. The profile shows approximately 66,000 clones, about 86% of them singletons. A single count supports this clone. Its target is unknown. Study-level findings and limits: What antigens the expanded peripheral T cells recognized was never established.

Patients were excluded for autoimmune disease history or systemic immunosuppression. Germline lookup yields CDR1 SGHNT and CDR2 YENEEA. The CDR3 loop spans 13 amino acids. V was cut by 0 bases and J by 7 bases, with 7 bases left in between. The V gene is TRBV11-3, the J gene TRBJ2-1; D is undetermined. This material consisted of CD4+ or CD8+ T cells sorted from blood, taken in a trial of the OX40 agonist ivuxolimab. The sequence came from an adult with an advanced solid tumor such as melanoma, head and neck, liver or kidney cancer. CDR3 sequence reads: CASSLEGRNEQFF. In nucleotides, the CDR3 is TGTGCCAGCAGCTTAGAGGGCCGGAATGAGCAGTTCTTC.